Sequencing of this TCR beta chain was carried out in a study of blood T cell repertoires in COVID-19. The wider study: Italy, Spain and the United States were the sources of the convalescent and acute COVID-19 samples.

The table came from immunoSEQ multiplex PCR; TCRdb's copy has only in-frame clones and leaves some out. The sample yields tens of thousands of clones, about 86% seen once. Trimming took off 9 bases at V and 0 bases at J, with 9 bases between the two ends. The CDR3 totals 13 residues. The germline gives CDR1 MNHEY, CDR2 SVGAGI. This receptor was taken from a man aged 45 to 65 in a cohort sampled during active COVID-19. The rearrangement joins TRBV6-5 to TRBJ1-5, with D perhaps TRBD1 (5 bases). The specimen sequenced was peripheral blood. As DNA, the CDR3 is TGTGCCAGTCAGGGCTATAGCAATCAGCCCCAGCATTTT. It translates to CASQGYSNQPQHF.